This TCR beta chain comes out of a study of blood T cell repertoires in COVID-19. At the level of the study: There were acute and convalescent COVID-19 samples, and they came from the United States, Italy and Spain. PBMCs, B-cell-depleted T cells, or T cells were the source of the cDNA or gDNA that made up the material.

From germline, CDR1 is SGHVS and CDR2 FQNEAQ. V shed 5 bases and J 3 bases; nucleotides not matched to a gene: 4. The CDR3 covers 14 residues. Sequencing was performed with immunoSEQ multiplex PCR; in TCRdb, only in-frame clones are kept and a portion is missing. The sample includes around 480,000 clones, approximately 88% of them seen just once. This chain connects TRBV7-8 to TRBJ1-2; TRBD1 aligns across 9 bases. The sequencing input was peripheral blood. The receptor comes from a woman aged 45-65 years with COVID-19, enrolled during active disease. In DNA, the CDR3 is TGTGCCAGCAGCCCCCGGACAGGGGACTATGGCTACACCTTC. Residues: CASSPRTGDYGYTF.